This T cell receptor (beta chain) was captured by sequencing in a study of shared clonotypes between healthy human individuals. This table comes from immunoSEQ multiplex PCR, and its TCRdb copy is limited to in-frame clones, with some not included. Of approximately 2,000,000 clones in the sample, approximately 92% were seen once. The naive CD8 fraction comprised CD45RO-negative cells positively selected for CCR7 and excluded terminally differentiated effector memory CD45RA+ cells. All of the donors resided in Nashville, Tennessee, and each was a Caucasian adult. Study-wide results and limits: Genetic and exposure-history diversity was limited by the small donor number. The study found about 5% of naive CD4 clonotypes shared across several donors.

Comments on this clone: The antigen is unknown.

The sample comprised naive CD8+ T cells from PBMCs. This clonotype was obtained from a man between 18 and 29 years old in good health. Some clones in this sample may be carry-over from other donors' samples.

CDR3 nucleotide sequence: TGTGCCAGTAGTGTAGCCGGCACTGCAGTACGAGAGCAGTTCTTC. This codes for CASSVAGTAVREQFF. This chain connects TRBV19 to TRBJ2-1; D gene uncertain. The CDR3 loop spans 15 amino acids. Trimming left V 5 bases short and J 10 bases short, with 21 bases between. Germline-derived CDR1 and CDR2 are LNHDA and SQIVND (reference sequence).